This section outlines one T cell receptor beta chain sequence together with its context. Sequenced by immunoSEQ multiplex PCR; TCRdb stores in-frame clones only, minus some. The repertoire holds around 200,000 clones, with 70% to 90% as singletons. This specimen comes from a study of blood T cell repertoires in COVID-19. CDR1 and CDR2 from the germline V gene are MDHEN and SYDVKM. This CDR3 is 15 amino acids long. V lost 8 bases, J lost 5 bases, and 19 bases lay in between. This clonotype was obtained from a man aged 30 to 45 who had recovered from COVID-19. The sample comprised PBMCs or T cells enriched from blood (not recorded which). J is TRBJ2-1 and V is TRBV28, with D maybe TRBD1 (5 bases). The CDR3 DNA sequence: TGTGCCAGCGGACAATCAGGGCTCATCGACAATGAGCAGTTCTTC. This encodes CASGQSGLIDNEQFF.